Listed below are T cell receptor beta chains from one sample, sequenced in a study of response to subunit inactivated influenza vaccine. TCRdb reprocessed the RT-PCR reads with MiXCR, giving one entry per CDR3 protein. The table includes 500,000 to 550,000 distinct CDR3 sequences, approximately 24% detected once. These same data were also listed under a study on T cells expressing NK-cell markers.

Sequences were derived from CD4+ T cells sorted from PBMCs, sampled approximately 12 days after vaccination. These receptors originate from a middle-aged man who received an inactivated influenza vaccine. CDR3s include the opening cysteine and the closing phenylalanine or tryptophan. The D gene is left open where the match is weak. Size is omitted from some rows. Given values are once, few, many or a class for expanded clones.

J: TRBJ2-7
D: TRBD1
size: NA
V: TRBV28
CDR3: CASSVQGGGHEQYF
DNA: TGTGCCAGCAGTGTACAGGGGGGAGGCCACGAGCAGTACTTC

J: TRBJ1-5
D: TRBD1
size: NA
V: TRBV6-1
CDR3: CASSGQGYLSNQPQHF
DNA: TGTGCCAGCAGTGGACAGGGGTACCTAAGTAATCAGCCCCAGCATTTT

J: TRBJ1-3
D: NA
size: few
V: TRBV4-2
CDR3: CASSQTGGGGNTIYF
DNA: TGTGCCAGCAGCCAGACTGGGGGTGGCGGAAACACCATATATTTT

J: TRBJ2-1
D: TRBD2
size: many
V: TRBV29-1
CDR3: CSVAWLAGRNEQFF
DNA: TGCAGCGTTGCCTGGCTAGCGGGACGCAATGAGCAGTTCTTC

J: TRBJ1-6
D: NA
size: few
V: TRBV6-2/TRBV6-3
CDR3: CASSVRVSPLHF
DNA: TGTGCCAGCAGCGTCAGGGTTTCACCCCTCCACTTT

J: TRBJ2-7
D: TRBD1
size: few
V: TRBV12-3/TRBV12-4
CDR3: CASSRRQGAYEQYF
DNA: TGTGCCAGCAGTCGACGACAGGGGGCCTACGAGCAGTACTTC

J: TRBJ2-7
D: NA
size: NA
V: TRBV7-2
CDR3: CASSLDRFYEQYF
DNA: TGTGCCAGCAGCTTAGACAGGTTCTACGAGCAGTACTTC

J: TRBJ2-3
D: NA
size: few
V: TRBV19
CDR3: CASSIGGDTDTQYF
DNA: TGTGCCAGTAGTATTGGAGGGGACACAGATACGCAGTATTTT

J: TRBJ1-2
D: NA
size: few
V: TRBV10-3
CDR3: CAISEGGLTLNGYTF
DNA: TGTGCCATCAGTGAGGGGGGCCTGACCCTTAATGGCTACACCTTC

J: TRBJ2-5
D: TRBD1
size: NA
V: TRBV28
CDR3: CASRNLLDRGFPQYF
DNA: TGTGCCAGCAGAAATCTCCTGGACAGGGGCTTTCCCCAGTACTTC

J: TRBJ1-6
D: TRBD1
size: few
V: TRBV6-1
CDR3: CASISGTGSSYNSPLHF
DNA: TGTGCCAGCATAAGTGGGACAGGGAGCTCCTATAATTCACCCCTCCACTTT

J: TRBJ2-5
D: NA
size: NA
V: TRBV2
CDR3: CASSQEVGETQYF
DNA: TGTGCCAGCAGCCAAGAGGTGGGGGAGACCCAGTACTTC

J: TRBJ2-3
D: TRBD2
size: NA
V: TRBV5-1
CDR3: CASSSQTSGTDTQYF
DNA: TGCGCCAGCAGCAGCCAGACTAGCGGCACAGATACGCAGTATTTT

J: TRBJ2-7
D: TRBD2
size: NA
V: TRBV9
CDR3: CASSVAPGGDEQYF
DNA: TGTGCCAGCAGCGTAGCTCCGGGGGGGGACGAGCAGTACTTC

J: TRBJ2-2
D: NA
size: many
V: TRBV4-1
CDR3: CASSQAVWTGELFF
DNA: TGCGCCAGCAGCCAGGCTGTTTGGACCGGGGAGCTGTTTTTT